There are a few counts of the clone carrying this T cell receptor (beta chain). The junction departs from germline at one end; a sequencing error may be responsible. The data were obtained in a study of blood T cell repertoires in COVID-19. Study at large: T cells, B-cell-depleted T cells, or PBMCs supplied cDNA or gDNA.

This CDR3 is 14 amino acids long. CDR1 is MNHNS, CDR2 SASEGT, per germline. Original data processing: Nucleated cell number was recorded as an estimate derived from reference gene primer amplification. Assay used: immunoSEQ multiplex PCR; TCRdb lists only in-frame clones, some missing. Clonal size and the V and J genes are those of that table, whereas D and trimming came from the DNA. The sample holds about 170,000 clones, around 80% seen once. The sample comprised peripheral blood. This receptor was identified in a man aged 60 to 69 with acute or convalescent COVID-19. The V gene is TRBV6-1, the J gene TRBJ1-3; 8 bases fit TRBD1. CDR3 region: CASGDRGNQNTIYF. CDR3 bases: TGTGCCAGCGGTGACAGGGGCAATCAGAACACCATATATTTT.